Listed below are T cell receptor beta chains from one sample, sequenced in a study of CD4 T cells in relation to SARS-CoV-2 and coronaviruses. Profiled with immunoSEQ multiplex PCR; TCRdb holds only in-frame clones, not every one. In the table there are about 25,000 clones, about 79% of which are singletons. Their specific antigens are unknown. Specimen: CD4+ T cells from PBMCs, cultured in vitro. The receptors come from a human donor in good health. The CDR3 runs from the conserved cysteine through the conserved F or W. Fields, in order: D gene, V gene, J gene, clone size, CDR3 protein, CDR3 DNA. D genes are given only for firm matches. Clone size is shown for a subset of rows, as once, few, many or a class of expanded clone.

>TRBD2|TRBV7-2|TRBJ2-1|NA
CASSLDSGYYNEQFF
TGTGCCAGCAGCTTAGATAGCGGGTATTACAATGAGCAGTTCTTC
>NA|TRBV6-5|TRBJ1-1|NA
CASPGLNTEAFF
TGTGCCAGCCCAGGATTGAACACTGAAGCTTTCTTT
>NA|TRBV20-1|TRBJ2-7|NA
CSASQAGQYF
TGCAGTGCTAGTCAAGCCGGGCAGTACTTC
>NA|TRBV9|TRBJ1-1|NA
CASSVDPDVNTEAFF
TGTGCCAGCAGCGTAGACCCAGATGTAAACACTGAAGCTTTCTTT
>NA|TRBV14|TRBJ2-5|NA
CASSQDSGTQYF
TGTGCCAGCAGCCAAGATTCCGGGACCCAGTACTTC
>NA|TRBV7-2|TRBJ1-2|NA
CASSSRGGVGFGYTF
TGTGCCAGCAGCTCTCGAGGGGGGGTAGGCTTTGGCTACACCTTC
>NA|TRBV5-4|TRBJ1-2|NA
CASSLAPGARGYTF
TGTGCCAGCAGCTTGGCCCCGGGGGCTAGGGGCTACACCTTC
>NA|TRBV6-2/TRBV6-3|TRBJ1-1|NA
CASSYGTSTEAFF
TGTGCCAGCAGTTATGGCACCTCAACTGAAGCTTTCTTT
>TRBD2|TRBV4-2|TRBJ2-1|NA
CASSQRIAGGYNEQFF
TGTGCCAGCAGCCAAAGGATAGCGGGGGGCTACAATGAGCAGTTCTTC
>NA|TRBV2|TRBJ2-3|NA
CASSEGVERLDTQYF
TGTGCCAGCAGTGAAGGAGTAGAAAGGTTGGATACGCAGTATTTT
>NA|TRBV18|TRBJ2-7|NA
CASSLGGRRQIYEQYF
TGTGCCAGCTCACTAGGTGGGAGGCGACAGATCTACGAGCAGTACTTC
>TRBD2|TRBV12-5|TRBJ2-3|NA
CASALSRRGKANQDTQYF
TGTGCTAGTGCCCTGAGTCGGCGGGGGAAGGCCAACCAAGATACGCAGTATTTT
>TRBD1|TRBV18|TRBJ2-6|NA
CASSPFEGARTGANVLTF
TGTGCCAGCTCACCATTTGAGGGGGCCAGGACTGGGGCCAACGTCCTGACTTTC
>TRBD2|TRBV6-5|TRBJ2-7|NA
CASRTLAGSSYEQYF
TGTGCCAGCAGGACGCTAGCGGGGAGCTCCTACGAGCAGTACTTC
>NA|TRBV7-3|TRBJ1-1|few
CASSPTGNTEAFF
TGTGCCAGCAGCCCCACAGGGAACACTGAAGCTTTCTTT
>NA|TRBV7-2|TRBJ2-7|NA
CASSYSAREQYF
TGTGCCAGCAGCTATTCAGCTCGAGAGCAGTACTTC
>TRBD2|TRBV5-8|TRBJ2-3|few
CASSLISGGAFDTQYF
TGTGCCAGCAGCTTGATTAGCGGGGGGGCCTTTGATACGCAGTATTTT
>NA|TRBV6-5|TRBJ2-2|NA
CASTSTGELFF
TGTGCCAGCACCTCAACCGGGGAGCTGTTTTTT
>NA|TRBV7-8|TRBJ2-3|NA
CASSLTDTDTQYF
TGTGCCAGCAGCTTAACAGACACAGATACGCAGTATTTT
>NA|TRBV18|TRBJ2-1|NA
CASSPEGTFTYNEQFF
TGTGCCAGCTCACCAGAGGGGACATTCACCTACAATGAGCAGTTCTTC
>TRBD2|TRBV18|TRBJ2-5|NA
CASSPTSGGAGETQYF
TGTGCCAGCTCACCGACTAGCGGGGGGGCTGGAGAGACCCAGTACTTC
>NA|TRBV5-6|TRBJ2-7|NA
CASNMRFGPSNYEQYF
TGTGCCAGCAACATGAGATTCGGGCCCAGCAACTACGAGCAGTACTTC
>NA|TRBV27|TRBJ1-3|NA
CASRRSGNTIYF
TGTGCCAGCCGCCGCTCTGGAAACACCATATATTTT
>NA|TRBV5-1|TRBJ1-3|NA
CASSSQGRRNTIYF
TGCGCCAGCAGCTCGCAGGGACGAAGAAACACCATATATTTT
>NA|TRBV3-1/TRBV3-2|TRBJ2-2|NA
CASSQESTWGPYTGELFF
TGTGCCAGCAGCCAAGAGTCTACGTGGGGTCCATACACCGGGGAGCTGTTTTTT
>TRBD2|TRBV2|TRBJ2-1|NA
CATRPGSGRLEQFF
TGTGCCACCCGACCGGGTAGCGGGAGGCTTGAGCAGTTCTTC
>NA|TRBV6-5|TRBJ2-7|NA
CASRGAYEQYF
TGTGCCAGCAGAGGTGCGTACGAGCAGTACTTC
>NA|TRBV7-2|TRBJ2-5|NA
CASSPPGRLYAYF
TGTGCCAGCAGCCCCCCGGGCCGTCTATATGCGTACTTC
>NA|TRBV6-2/TRBV6-3|TRBJ2-3|NA
CASSRAYTQYF
TGTGCCAGCAGTAGGGCTTATACGCAGTATTTT
>TRBD1|TRBV7-9|TRBJ1-6|NA
CASSLATGSSPLHF
TGTGCCAGCAGCTTAGCGACAGGGAGTTCCCCCCTCCACTTT
>TRBD1|TRBV3-1/TRBV3-2|TRBJ2-7|NA
CASSFDRTGGDEQYF
TGTGCCAGCAGCTTCGACCGGACAGGGGGCGACGAGCAGTACTTC
>NA|TRBV6-1|TRBJ1-1|NA
CASSAAGQSGTEAFF
TGTGCCAGCAGTGCAGCAGGGCAGAGTGGCACTGAAGCTTTCTTT
>TRBD2|TRBV6-5|TRBJ2-5|NA
CASRRSGSSQETQYF
TGTGCCAGCAGACGTAGCGGGAGCAGCCAAGAGACCCAGTACTTC
>NA|TRBV18|TRBJ2-7|NA
CASSPTASPISYEQYF
TGTGCCAGCTCACCTACAGCTAGCCCTATTTCCTACGAGCAGTACTTC
>TRBD1|TRBV25-1|TRBJ2-6|NA
CASSFRGGANVLTF
TGTGCCAGCAGTTTCAGGGGGGGGGCCAACGTCCTGACTTTC
>NA|TRBV30|TRBJ2-1|NA
CAWSNNNEQFF
TGTGCCTGGAGTAATAACAATGAGCAGTTCTTC
>NA|TRBV30|TRBJ2-2|NA
CAWRIPGGTGELFF
TGTGCCTGGAGGATCCCAGGGGGGACCGGGGAGCTGTTTTTT
>TRBD1|TRBV19|TRBJ1-5|NA
CASSIPRQGAPLQPQHF
TGTGCCAGTAGTATCCCCCGACAGGGGGCCCCTCTTCAGCCCCAGCATTTT
>TRBD2|TRBV3-1/TRBV3-2|TRBJ2-7|NA
CASSQPAPASGRAAQYF
TGTGCCAGCAGCCAACCTGCCCCTGCTAGCGGGAGGGCCGCGCAGTACTTC
>NA|TRBV2|TRBJ1-4|NA
CASSLSSNEKLFF
TGTGCCAGCAGCCTCTCTTCTAATGAAAAACTGTTTTTT
>NA|TRBV5-6|TRBJ1-2|NA
CASSKTSRGYTF
TGTGCCAGCAGTAAGACCTCACGGGGCTACACCTTC
>NA|TRBV7-8|TRBJ2-5|NA
CASSFAGASGETQYF
TGTGCCAGCAGCTTCGCAGGGGCCTCGGGGGAGACCCAGTACTTC
>TRBD2|TRBV7-2|TRBJ2-3|NA
CASSLSLAGITDTQYF
TGTGCCAGCAGCTTATCACTAGCGGGGATCACAGATACGCAGTATTTT
>TRBD2|TRBV9|TRBJ2-5|NA
CASSTRGGVAGAETQYF
TGTGCCAGCAGCACACGAGGTGGGGTAGCGGGAGCAGAGACCCAGTACTTC
>NA|TRBV2|TRBJ2-1|NA
CASITGYSSYNEQFF
TGTGCCAGCATCACAGGTTATAGCTCCTACAATGAGCAGTTCTTC
>TRBD2|TRBV7-2|TRBJ2-1|NA
CASSSHGDYWGNEQFF
TGTGCCAGCAGCTCGCACGGGGACTACTGGGGGAATGAGCAGTTCTTC
>NA|TRBV10-2|TRBJ2-7|once
CASSESGPTEQYF
TGCGCCAGCAGTGAGTCGGGCCCGACCGAGCAGTACTTC
>TRBD1|TRBV4-3|TRBJ1-3|NA
CASSQGQNSGNTIYF
TGCGCCAGCAGCCAGGGACAGAACTCTGGAAACACCATATATTTT
>TRBD1|TRBV7-9|TRBJ1-1|NA
CASSPRTGSGTEAFF
TGTGCCAGCAGCCCACGGACAGGGTCAGGGACTGAAGCTTTCTTT
>NA|TRBV12-3/TRBV12-4|TRBJ2-2|NA
CASTSPPIGELFF
TGTGCCAGCACCTCCCCCCCAATCGGGGAGCTGTTTTTT
>NA|TRBV9|TRBJ1-4|NA
CASSALLGGEKLFF
TGTGCCAGCAGCGCCCTCTTAGGGGGGGAAAAACTGTTTTTT